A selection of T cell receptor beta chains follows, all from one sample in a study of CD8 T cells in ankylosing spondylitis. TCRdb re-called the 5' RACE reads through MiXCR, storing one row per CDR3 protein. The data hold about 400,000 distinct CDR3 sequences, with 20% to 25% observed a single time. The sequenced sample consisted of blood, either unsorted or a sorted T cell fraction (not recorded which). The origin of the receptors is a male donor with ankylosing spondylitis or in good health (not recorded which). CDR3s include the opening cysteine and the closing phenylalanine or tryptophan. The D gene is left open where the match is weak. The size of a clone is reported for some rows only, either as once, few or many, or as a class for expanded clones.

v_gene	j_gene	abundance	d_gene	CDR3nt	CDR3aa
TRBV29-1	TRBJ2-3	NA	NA	TGCAGCGTGCAGGACTACACAGATACGCAGTATTTT	CSVQDYTDTQYF
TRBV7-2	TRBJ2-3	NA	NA	TGTGCCAGCAGCGGAGAACTAGGTCTGACAGATACGCAGTATTTT	CASSGELGLTDTQYF
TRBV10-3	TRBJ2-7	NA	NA	TGTGCCATCATCGACAATTCCGGAGGGGAGCAGTACTTC	CAIIDNSGGEQYF
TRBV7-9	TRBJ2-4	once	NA	TGCGCCCTAAAAGCCAAAAACATTCAGTACTTC	CALKAKNIQYF
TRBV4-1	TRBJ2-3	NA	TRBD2	TGCGCCAGCAGCCAACCCGGACTAGCGGGGTTAGACACAGATACGCAGTATTTT	CASSQPGLAGLDTDTQYF
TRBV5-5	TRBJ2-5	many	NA	TGTGCCAGCAGCTGGGACCAAGAGACCCAGTACTTC	CASSWDQETQYF
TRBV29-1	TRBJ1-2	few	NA	TGCAGCGTACCTCGCCGGGACCAGGGGGGCTACACCTTC	CSVPRRDQGGYTF
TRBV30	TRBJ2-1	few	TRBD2	TGTGCCTGGAGTGTGGAGCGGGGGGTTGGGGATGAGCAGTTCTTC	CAWSVERGVGDEQFF
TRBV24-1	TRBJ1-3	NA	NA	TGTGCCACCAGTGATTTCGGGGGAAACACCATATATTTT	CATSDFGGNTIYF
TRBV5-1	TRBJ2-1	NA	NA	TGCGCCAGCAGCACCCCCAGGGGGGGGACGGGAAATGAGCAGTTCTTC	CASSTPRGGTGNEQFF
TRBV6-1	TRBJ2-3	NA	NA	TGTGCCAGCAGTGAAATTGCCCCGGGGGCGAGCACAGATACGCAGTATTTT	CASSEIAPGASTDTQYF
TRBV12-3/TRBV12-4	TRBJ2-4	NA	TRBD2	TGTGCCAGCAGTTCGGGACTAGCGGGGAGCATTCAGTACTTC	CASSSGLAGSIQYF
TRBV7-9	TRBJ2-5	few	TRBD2	TGTGCCAGCAGCTTATCGTTCTCGCGGGGGGGCGTGACCCAGTACTTC	CASSLSFSRGGVTQYF
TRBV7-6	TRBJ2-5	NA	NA	TGTGCCAGCAGCTTAGGGCAGGAACGAGAGACCCAGTACTTC	CASSLGQERETQYF
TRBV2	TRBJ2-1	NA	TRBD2	TGTGCCAGCAGTAAGAGGACTAGCGGGGGGATATTTCGTGATGAGCAGTTCTTC	CASSKRTSGGIFRDEQFF
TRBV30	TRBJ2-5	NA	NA	TGTGCCTGGACTGCAGGGATTTCCACCCAAGAGACCCAGTACTTC	CAWTAGISTQETQYF
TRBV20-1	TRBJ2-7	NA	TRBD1	TGCAGTGTTAGCCCCCAACAGGGGTCCTACGAGCAGTACTTC	CSVSPQQGSYEQYF
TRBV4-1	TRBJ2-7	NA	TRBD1	TGCGCCAGCAGCCAAGCGGGGGACAGGGGGCTTTCCTACGAGCAGTACTTC	CASSQAGDRGLSYEQYF
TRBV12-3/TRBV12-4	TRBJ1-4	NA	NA	TGTGCCAGCACCGAGGCCTTTAATGAAAAACTGTTTTTT	CASTEAFNEKLFF
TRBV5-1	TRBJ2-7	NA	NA	TGCGCCAGCAGCTGGGGCGTTGGGGGCGTCGGAGACGAGCAGTACTTC	CASSWGVGGVGDEQYF
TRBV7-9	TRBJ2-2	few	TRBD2	TGTGCCAGCAGCCCGTCGACTAGCGGGGGCCACACCGGGGAGCTGTTTTTT	CASSPSTSGGHTGELFF
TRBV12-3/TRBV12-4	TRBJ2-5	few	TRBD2	TGTGCCAGCACCAACTCTCTGGGACTAGGGGTAGAGACCCAGTACTTC	CASTNSLGLGVETQYF
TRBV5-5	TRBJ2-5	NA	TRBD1	TGTGCCAGCAGCTTGTTGGGACAGGGTCCGGGAGAGACCCAGTACTTC	CASSLLGQGPGETQYF
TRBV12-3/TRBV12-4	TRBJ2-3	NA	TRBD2	TGTGCCAGCAGTTTAACTAGCGGGTGGTCGGATACGCAGTATTTT	CASSLTSGWSDTQYF
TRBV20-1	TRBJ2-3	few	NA	TGCAGCGCCTTCGTTGTCAACACAGATACGCAGTATTTT	CSAFVVNTDTQYF
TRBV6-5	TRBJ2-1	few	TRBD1	TGTGCCAGCAGTTATATTGGGACAGGGAATGAGCAGTTCTTC	CASSYIGTGNEQFF
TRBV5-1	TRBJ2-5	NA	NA	TGCGCCAGCAGCCCGTGGCGGGGGCCCCACCAAGAGACCCAGTACTTC	CASSPWRGPHQETQYF
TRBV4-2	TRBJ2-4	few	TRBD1	TGTGCCAGCAGCCAAGAATCAGGACAGGGGGCGCGAAACATTCAGTACTTC	CASSQESGQGARNIQYF
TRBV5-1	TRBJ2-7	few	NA	TGCGCCAGCAGCTTTTACGATGCCTACGAGCAGTACTTC	CASSFYDAYEQYF
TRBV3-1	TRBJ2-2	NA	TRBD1	TGTGCCAGCAGCCCGACAGGGAGTTACACCGGGGAGCTGTTTTTT	CASSPTGSYTGELFF
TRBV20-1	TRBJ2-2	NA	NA	TGCAGTGCTCAGAAGGGGGATAGTGGCACCGGGGAGCTGTTTTTT	CSAQKGDSGTGELFF
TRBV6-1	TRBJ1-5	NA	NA	TGTGCCAGCAGCCCCTGGGCCAGTAGCAATCAGCCCCAGCATTTT	CASSPWASSNQPQHF
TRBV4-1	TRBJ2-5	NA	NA	TGCGCCAGCAGCCAAGAATACAGAAGGCAAGAGACCCAGTACTTC	CASSQEYRRQETQYF
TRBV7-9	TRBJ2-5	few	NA	TGTGCCAGCAGCTTAATTCTCTTCGGGGGAGAGGAGACCCAGTACTTC	CASSLILFGGEETQYF
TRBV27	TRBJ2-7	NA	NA	TGTGCCAGCAGTTTATCTAGCGATTCCTACGAGCAGTACTTC	CASSLSSDSYEQYF
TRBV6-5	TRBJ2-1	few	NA	TGTGCCAGCAGTTACACCTGGACAAAAGAGCAGTTCTTC	CASSYTWTKEQFF
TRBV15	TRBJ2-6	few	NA	TGTGCCACCAGCAGGGCCTCGGGGGCCAACGTCCTGACTTTC	CATSRASGANVLTF
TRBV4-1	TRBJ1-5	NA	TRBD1	TGCGCCAGCAGCCTCTACAGGGGCAACAATCAGCCCCAGCATTTT	CASSLYRGNNQPQHF
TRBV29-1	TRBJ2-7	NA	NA	TGCAGCGTTGGAGAATGGGGGATAAGGTACGAGCAGTACTTC	CSVGEWGIRYEQYF
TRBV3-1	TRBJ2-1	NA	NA	TGTGCCAGCAGCCAAGGGTCCCACAATGAGCAGTTCTTC	CASSQGSHNEQFF
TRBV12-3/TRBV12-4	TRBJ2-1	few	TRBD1	TGTGCCAGCAGTTCATGGGACAGGAGGTTGGATGAGCAGTTCTTC	CASSSWDRRLDEQFF
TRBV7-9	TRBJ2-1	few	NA	TGTGCCAGCAGCCGTGGGGAGGATGGGCAGTTCTTC	CASSRGEDGQFF